This T cell receptor beta chain derives from a study of blood T cell repertoires in COVID-19. As handled by the study authors: Estimated nucleated cell counts came from reference gene primer amplification. Libraries were prepared by immunoSEQ multiplex PCR; TCRdb keeps only in-frame clonotypes and omits some of them. The V and J calls and the clone size are those of that table, but D and trimming were determined from the DNA. This table has approximately 250,000 clones, 88% appearing once. Between the trimmed V and J ends, which lost 5 bases and 1 base, there was a span of 12 bases. Germline CDR1 is MNHEY and CDR2 is SMNVEV (reference sequence). This CDR3 contains 14 residues.

The sample consisted of PBMCs or T cells enriched from blood (not recorded which). The clonotype originates from a woman in her 30s who had recovered from COVID-19. The gene calls are TRBV27 and TRBJ2-7; D may be TRBD1 (6 bases). This CDR3 is CASSLQTGSYEQYF. The CDR3 DNA reads TGTGCCAGCAGTCTACAGACAGGATCCTACGAGCAGTACTTC.